This TCR beta chain comes out of a study of shared clonotypes between healthy human individuals. Study-level information: Three plates each covered CD4 naive and memory; CD8 naive two, CD8 memory one.

Whole-study findings and limits: The donor pool, a small one, limited the genetic and exposure-history diversity represented.

Method: immunoSEQ multiplex PCR; TCRdb's copy keeps in-frame clones and lacks some. The top ten clones hold under 2% of a sample with 2 million to 2.5 million clones, 85% to 95% of them seen once. To note about this clone: Its target is not known.

CD45RO-negative, CCR7-positively selected cells formed the naive CD8 fraction, excluding terminally differentiated effector memory CD45RA+ cells. Germline CDR1 reads SEHNR; CDR2 reads FQNEAQ (reference sequence). This CDR3 contains 15 residues. The germline V and J ends were trimmed by 6 bases and 3 bases, with 18 bases remaining between them. This TCR derives from a man aged 18 to 35 in good health. Some clones in this sample may be carry-over from other donors' samples. The chain joins TRBV7-9 to TRBJ2-7; possible D gene TRBD2, 5 bases. The sample was naive CD8+ T cells from PBMCs. The DNA for the CDR3 is TGTGCCAGCAGTCACCCACGGACTCCGGACTACGAGCAGTACTTC. This codes for CASSHPRTPDYEQYF.